The next 12 T cell receptor beta chains were all read from a single sample in a study of memory CD4+ T cells and cytomegalovirus serostatus. Single viable CD3+CD4+CD8-CD45RO+ cells were sorted as the memory CD4+ T cells. TCRdb keeps only in-frame clones here, not all; method: immunoSEQ multiplex PCR. This sample has around 60,000 clones, with 75% to 80% found just once. Sequenced: memory CD4+ T cells from blood. Source of these receptors: an adult in good health and CMV-seronegative.

This clone was counted only a few times. V gene TRBV5-4 combines with J gene TRBJ2-7; D uncertain. Trimming left V 2 bases short and J 1 base short, with 7 bases between. The CDR3 is made up of 13 amino acids. Germline values: CDR1 SGHNT, CDR2 YYREEE (reference sequence). The CDR3 sequence: CASSFKGSYEQYF. The CDR3 nucleotides read TGTGCCAGCAGCTTTAAGGGTTCCTACGAGCAGTACTTC.

This clone appeared a few times. This sequence joins TRBV28 and TRBJ1-1; possible D gene TRBD1, 5 bases. The CDR3 loop spans 12 amino acids. Germline V gene data show CDR1 as MDHEN and CDR2 as SYDVKM. V was pared by 5 bases and J by 6 bases, with 10 bases between. The CDR3 DNA sequence: TGTGCCAGCAGTCCGGGACGGCCTGAAGCTTTCTTT. It encodes CASSPGRPEAFF. Looking up the rest from reference TRBV28 and TRBJ1-1 gives the full variable domain: DVKVTQSSRYLVKRTGEKVFLECVQDMDHENMFWYRQDPGLGLRLIYFSYDVKMKEKGDIPEGYSVSREKKERFSLILESASTNQTSMYLCASSPGRPEAFFGQGTRLTVV.

The rearrangement links TRBV30 to TRBJ2-1, with D perhaps assigned TRBD1 or TRBD2 (6 bases each). Germline-derived CDR1 and CDR2 are GTSNPN and SVGIG (reference sequence). The CDR3 has 15 residues. V shed 1 base and J shed 2 bases, with 12 bases lying between them. The CDR3: CAWSERGLTYNEQFF. Here the CDR3 DNA reads TGTGCCTGGAGTGAACGGGGGCTAACCTACAATGAGCAGTTCTTC.

The chain combines TRBV25-1 with TRBJ1-1; tentative D call: TRBD1 (6 bases). The CDR3 is 14 residues long. Germline V CDR1 and CDR2: MGHDK, SYGVNS. The V end was cut by 2 bases, the J end by 2 bases, with 9 bases between. The CDR3: CASSEQGGNTEAFF. The DNA for the CDR3 is TGTGCCAGCAGTGAACAAGGGGGTAACACTGAAGCTTTCTTT.

The table lists this clone with a count of one. The rearrangement links TRBV19 to TRBJ2-7; tentatively, D is TRBD2 (6 bases). Trimming took 5 bases from V and 3 from J, leaving 17 bases between them. CDR3 length: 15 amino acids. From germline, CDR1 is LNHDA and CDR2 SQIVND (reference sequence). CDR3: CASSLRGHGGYEQYF. CDR3 sequence (DNA): TGTGCCAGTAGTCTAAGAGGACACGGGGGCTACGAGCAGTACTTC.

This chain joins TRBV7-2 and TRBJ2-5; 7 bases map to TRBD2. The CDR3 is 14 amino acids. Germline V gene data show CDR1 as SGHTA and CDR2 as FQGNSA. With 1 base clipped from V and 3 bases from J, the junction kept 2 bases outside the gene matches. The CDR3 region is CASSLDRGEETQYF. The CDR3 coding sequence is TGTGCCAGCAGCTTAGACCGGGGGGAAGAGACCCAGTACTTC. The full variable domain, completed using reference TRBV7-2 and TRBJ2-5, is GAGVSQSPSNKVTEKGKDVELRCDPISGHTALYWYRQSLGQGLEFLIYFQGNSAPDKSGLPSDRFSAERTGGSVSTLTIQRTQQEDSAVYLCASSLDRGEETQYFGPGTRLLVL.

The gene calls are TRBV11-2 and TRBJ2-1; 8 nucleotides agree with TRBD2. Trimming removed 0 bases from V and 7 bases from J; junction bases left unmatched: 8. The germline V gene has CDR1 SGHAT and CDR2 FQNNGV. The CDR3 is made up of 16 amino acids. DNA for the CDR3: TGTGCCAGCAGCTTAGAGGTAGCGGGGTGGTTTAATGAGCAGTTCTTC. This gives the protein CASSLEVAGWFNEQFF.

This clone was seen more than once but under ten times. This rearrangement joins TRBV5-1 to TRBJ2-1; TRBD2 matches 10 bases. V was pared by 1 base and J by 8 bases, with 6 bases of the junction left unmatched. Germline V gives CDR1 SGHRS, CDR2 YFSETQ. The CDR3 totals 15 residues. This CDR3 reads CASSLFSGRTDEQFF. The CDR3 region has the DNA TGCGCCAGCAGCTTGTTTAGCGGGAGGACCGATGAGCAGTTCTTC.

The J gene is TRBJ1-1, the V gene TRBV5-1; D unclear. Per germline, CDR1 SGHRS and CDR2 YFSETQ. V was shortened by 2 bases and J by 2 bases, with 19 bases between the two germline ends. This CDR3 spans 17 amino acids. CDR3 region: CASSFGWARRANTEAFF. Here the CDR3 DNA reads TGCGCCAGCAGCTTCGGGTGGGCCCGACGCGCTAACACTGAAGCTTTCTTT.

The chain couples TRBV28 to TRBJ2-1; TRBD1 is a possible D gene (8 bases). The CDR3 totals 14 residues. Germline V gene sequence: CDR1 MDHEN, CDR2 SYDVKM. V was clipped by 6 bases and J by 7 bases, with 16 bases between them. The CDR3 loop reads CASSPGQGGNEQFF. The CDR3 bases are TGTGCCAGCAGCCCAGGACAGGGAGGGAATGAGCAGTTCTTC.

J is TRBJ2-1 and V is TRBV7-2, with 7 bases identical to TRBD1. In germline, CDR1 is SGHTA, CDR2 FQGNSA. J lost 6 bases, V lost 3 bases, and 2 bases had no gene match. The CDR3 length is 13 residues. CDR3 region: CASSFDRANEQFF. For the CDR3, the DNA is TGTGCCAGCAGCTTCGACAGGGCCAATGAGCAGTTCTTC.

The V call is TRBV28, the J call TRBJ1-2, with a possible D match to TRBD1 (6 bases). V gave up 5 bases and J gave up 8 bases, with 21 bases separating them. CDR1 is MDHEN, CDR2 SYDVKM, per germline. The CDR3 is 15 residues long. The CDR3 sequence is CASSPPGAGVKGYTF. In DNA, the CDR3 is TGTGCCAGCAGTCCGCCAGGGGCAGGGGTAAAGGGCTACACCTTC.